This T cell receptor (beta chain) was profiled in a study of shared clonotypes between healthy human individuals. CD8 memory comprised CD45RO+ plus CCR7-negative CD45RA+ TemRA cells. The ends were cut back, 8 bases at V and 4 bases at J, with 14 bases in the middle. This CDR3 contains 13 residues. The germline CDR1 and CDR2 sequences are MDHEN and SYDVKM. Clones were sequenced by immunoSEQ multiplex PCR, and TCRdb holds only the in-frame ones, with some missing. Of 100,000 or so clones in the sample, about 70% were seen once. The material sequenced was memory CD8+ T cells sorted from blood. Subset specified: CD45RO+ cells pooled with CCR7-negative TemRA cells. The clonotype was recovered from a young woman in good health. This rearrangement joins TRBV28 to TRBJ1-1; D is perhaps TRBD1 (6 bases). The CDR3: CASGGGPGTEAFF. CDR3 DNA: TGTGCCAGCGGCGGGGGGCCCGGCACTGAAGCTTTCTTT.